This T cell receptor beta chain comes out of a study of tumor-infiltrating lymphocytes in primary liver carcinoma. Study at large: Tumors, staged T1-T3 N0M0, spanned about 4.2 to 10 cm. The yield of productive TCRbeta reads per sample was roughly 3.65 to 8 million and was similar across tissue types.

A remark on this clonotype: The target antigen is unknown. The junction does not match germline at one end; this may be a read error.

Broader study findings: A fraction of only about 8-24% of top clones appeared in all five tumor regions.

A constant-region primer served to make TCR beta cDNA from roughly 480 ng total RNA. ARM-PCR was slightly modified, and three nested multiplex PCR rounds with it gave rise to the TCR beta libraries. TRBV1-TRBV30 forward primers paired with a C-beta reverse primer drove the first two PCR rounds, about 10 cycles each. Each CDR3 protein is one row after TCRdb ran MiXCR on the multiplex PCR reads. The sample shows 55,000 or so distinct CDR3 sequences, 60% to 85% of them seen only once. Total RNA and DNA came together from 20-30 mg of bulk tissue without cell sorting. Patients had primary liver carcinoma treated by surgical resection. CDR1 and CDR2 from the germline V gene are MGHRA and YSYEKL. This CDR3 is built from 16 residues.

The chain is built from TRBV4-1 and TRBJ2-3, with 10 nucleotides matching TRBD2. The receptor comes from a man aged 35 to 55 with primary liver carcinoma and hepatitis B virus infection. The sequenced sample consisted of liver tumor tissue from sampling region 2. Regarding subset: tumor region T2, inferior pole. The CDR3 nucleotides are TGCGCTAGCAGCCCTGAAGCTAGCGGGAGACAAAATACGCAGTATTTT. It yields the protein CASSPEASGRQNTQYF.